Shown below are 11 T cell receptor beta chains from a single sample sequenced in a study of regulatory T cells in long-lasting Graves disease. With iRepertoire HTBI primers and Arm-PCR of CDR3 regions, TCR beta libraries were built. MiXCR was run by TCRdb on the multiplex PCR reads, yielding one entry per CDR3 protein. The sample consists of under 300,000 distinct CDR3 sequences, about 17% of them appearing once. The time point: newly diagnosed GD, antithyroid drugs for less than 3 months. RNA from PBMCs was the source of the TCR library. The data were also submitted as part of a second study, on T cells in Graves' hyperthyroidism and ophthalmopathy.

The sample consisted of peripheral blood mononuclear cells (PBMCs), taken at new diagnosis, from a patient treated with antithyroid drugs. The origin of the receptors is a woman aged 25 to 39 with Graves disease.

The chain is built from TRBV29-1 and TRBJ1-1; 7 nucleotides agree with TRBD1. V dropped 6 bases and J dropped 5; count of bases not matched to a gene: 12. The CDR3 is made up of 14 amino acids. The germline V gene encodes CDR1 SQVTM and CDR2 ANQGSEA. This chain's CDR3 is CSVAREGAGTEAFF. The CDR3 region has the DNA TGCAGCGTGGCCCGCGAGGGGGCAGGAACTGAAGCTTTCTTT.

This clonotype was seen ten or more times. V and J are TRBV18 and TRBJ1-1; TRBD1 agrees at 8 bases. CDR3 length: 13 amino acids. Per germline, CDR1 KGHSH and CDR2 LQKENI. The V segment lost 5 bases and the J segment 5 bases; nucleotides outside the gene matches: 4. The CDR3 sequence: CASSKDRATEAFF. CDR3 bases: TGTGCCAGCTCAAAGGACAGGGCGACTGAAGCTTTCTTT. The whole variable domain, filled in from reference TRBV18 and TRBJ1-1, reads NAGVMQNPRHLVRRRGQEARLRCSPMKGHSHVYWYRQLPEEGLKFMVYLQKENIIDESGMPKERFSAEFPKEGPSILRIQQVVRGDSAAYFCASSKDRATEAFFGQGTRLTVV.

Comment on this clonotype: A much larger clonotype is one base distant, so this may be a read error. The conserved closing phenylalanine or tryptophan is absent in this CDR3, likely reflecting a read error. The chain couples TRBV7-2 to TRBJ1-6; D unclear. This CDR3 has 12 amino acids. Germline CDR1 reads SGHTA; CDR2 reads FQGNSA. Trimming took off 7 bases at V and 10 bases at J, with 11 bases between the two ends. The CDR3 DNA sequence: TGTGCCAGCACCCCTTGCAAGTCACCCCTCCACTTG. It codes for CASTPCKSPLHL.

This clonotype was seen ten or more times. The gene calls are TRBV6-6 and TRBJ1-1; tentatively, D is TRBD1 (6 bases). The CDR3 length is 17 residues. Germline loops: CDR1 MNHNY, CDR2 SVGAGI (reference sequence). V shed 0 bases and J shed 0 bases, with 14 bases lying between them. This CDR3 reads CASSYSRAGGMNTEAFF. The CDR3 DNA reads TGTGCCAGCAGTTACTCGAGGGCGGGGGGCATGAACACTGAAGCTTTCTTT.

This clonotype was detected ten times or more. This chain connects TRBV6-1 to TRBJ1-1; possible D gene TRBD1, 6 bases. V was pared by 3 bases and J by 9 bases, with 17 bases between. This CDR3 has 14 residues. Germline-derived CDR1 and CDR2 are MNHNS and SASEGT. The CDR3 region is CASSETGTRAQAFF. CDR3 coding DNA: TGTGCCAGCAGTGAGACCGGGACAAGAGCCCAAGCTTTCTTT.

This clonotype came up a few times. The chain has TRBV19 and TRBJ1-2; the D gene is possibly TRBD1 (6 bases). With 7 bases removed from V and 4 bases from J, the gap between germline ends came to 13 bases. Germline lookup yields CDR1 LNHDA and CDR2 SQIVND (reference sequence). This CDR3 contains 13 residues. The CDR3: CASNKGESYGYTF. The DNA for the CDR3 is TGTGCCAGTAATAAGGGGGAGTCCTATGGCTACACCTTC. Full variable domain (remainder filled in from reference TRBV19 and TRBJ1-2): DGGITQSPKYLFRKEGQNVTLSCEQNLNHDAMYWYRQDPGQGLRLIYYSQIVNDFQKGDIAEGYSVSREKKESFPLTVTSAQKNPTAFYLCASNKGESYGYTFGSGTRLTVV.

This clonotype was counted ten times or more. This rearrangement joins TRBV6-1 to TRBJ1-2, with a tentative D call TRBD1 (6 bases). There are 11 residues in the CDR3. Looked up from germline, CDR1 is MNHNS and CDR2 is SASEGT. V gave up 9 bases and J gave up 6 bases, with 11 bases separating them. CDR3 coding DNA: TGTGCCAGTGCGGGGGCGGATGGCTACACCTTC. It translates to CASAGADGYTF.

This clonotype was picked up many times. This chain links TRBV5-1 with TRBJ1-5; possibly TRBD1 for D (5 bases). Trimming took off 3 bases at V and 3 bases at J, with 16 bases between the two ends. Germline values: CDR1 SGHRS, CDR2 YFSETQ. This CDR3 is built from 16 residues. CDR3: CASSCTIRDVNQPQHF. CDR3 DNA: TGCGCCAGCAGCTGTACTATAAGGGACGTCAATCAGCCCCAGCATTTT.

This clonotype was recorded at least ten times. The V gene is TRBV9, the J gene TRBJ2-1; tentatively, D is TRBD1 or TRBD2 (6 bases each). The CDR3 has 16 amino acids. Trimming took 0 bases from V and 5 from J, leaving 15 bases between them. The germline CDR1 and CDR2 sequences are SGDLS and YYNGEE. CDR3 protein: CASSVDGLGGHNEQFF. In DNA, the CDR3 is TGTGCCAGCAGCGTAGATGGCCTCGGGGGCCACAATGAGCAGTTCTTC.

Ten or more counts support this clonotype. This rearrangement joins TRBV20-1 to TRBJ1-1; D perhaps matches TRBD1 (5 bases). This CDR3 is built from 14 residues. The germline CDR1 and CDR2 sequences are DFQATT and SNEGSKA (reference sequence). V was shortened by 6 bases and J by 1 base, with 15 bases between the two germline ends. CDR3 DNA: TGCAGTGCCGTGTCCTGGGGCGAGAACACTGAAGCTTTCTTT. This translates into CSAVSWGENTEAFF.

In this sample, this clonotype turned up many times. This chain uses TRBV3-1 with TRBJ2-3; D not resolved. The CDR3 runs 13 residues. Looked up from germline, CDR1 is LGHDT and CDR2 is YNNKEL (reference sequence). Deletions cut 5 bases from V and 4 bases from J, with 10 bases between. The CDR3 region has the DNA TGTGCCAGCAGCTTTTTCGGCCCAGATACGCAGTATTTT. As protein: CASSFFGPDTQYF.